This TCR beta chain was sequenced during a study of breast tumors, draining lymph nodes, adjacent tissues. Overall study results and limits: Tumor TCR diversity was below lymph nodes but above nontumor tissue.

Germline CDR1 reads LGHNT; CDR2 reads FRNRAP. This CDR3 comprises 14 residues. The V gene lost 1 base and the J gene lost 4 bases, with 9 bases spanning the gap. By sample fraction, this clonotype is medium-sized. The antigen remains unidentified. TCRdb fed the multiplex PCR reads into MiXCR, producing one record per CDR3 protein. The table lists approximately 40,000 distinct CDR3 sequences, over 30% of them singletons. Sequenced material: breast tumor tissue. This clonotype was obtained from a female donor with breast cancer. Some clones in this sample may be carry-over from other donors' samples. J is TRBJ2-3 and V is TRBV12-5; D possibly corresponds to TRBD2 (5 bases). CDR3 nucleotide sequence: TGTGCTAGTGGTTTGGACGCGGGCCCAGATACGCAGTATTTT. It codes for CASGLDAGPDTQYF.